In this sample, the clone carrying this T cell receptor (beta chain) turned up once. Its antigen is as yet unknown. The entry originates in a study of cytomegalovirus exposure and HLA in healthy donors. About the study: The same platform used for the 500 to 850 first-cohort repertoires was also used for the 95 to 150 validation repertoires, as a later analysis reported.

Germline V gene sequence: CDR1 MNHEY, CDR2 SMNVEV (reference sequence). The CDR3 has 13 amino acids. V was pared by 6 bases and J by 4 bases, with 6 bases of the junction left unmatched. Only in-frame clones appear in the TCRdb table, and some are missing; sequencing was by immunoSEQ multiplex PCR. Of some 140,000 clones listed, about 90% are singletons. Overall study results and limits: Some TCR beta chains (more than 150 of them) were listed as cytomegalovirus-associated.

This TCR was sampled from a young man in good health and CMV-seronegative. The V gene is TRBV27, the J gene TRBJ2-7; TRBD2 agrees at 7 bases. What was sequenced was PBMCs. The CDR3 sequence is CASSEGGHYEQYF. The CDR3 region has the DNA TGTGCCAGCAGCGAGGGAGGGCATTACGAGCAGTACTTC.